This T cell receptor (beta chain) was profiled in a study of CD8+ T cells in alopecia areata. Study information: Each day, treated patients took oral tofacitinib twice, at 5 to 10 mg per dose.

Trimming at V came to 11 bases and at J to 2 bases, leaving 8 bases not matched to a gene. The germline V gene encodes CDR1 SNHLY and CDR2 FYNNEI. There are 15 residues in the CDR3. Extraction and reverse transcription of RNA yielded cDNA as the sequencing template. TCRdb's copy holds only in-frame clones and misses some; the assay was immunoSEQ multiplex PCR. The table lists roughly 150,000 clones, 85% to 90% of them singletons. Sample: CD8+ T cells sorted from blood, taken at week 0. The source is a human donor with alopecia areata. The chain links TRBV2 to TRBJ2-5, with 13 nucleotides matching TRBD2. CDR3 loop: CAGGLAGLDQETQYF. The CDR3 nucleotides read TGTGCCGGGGGACTAGCGGGATTAGATCAAGAGACCCAGTACTTC.